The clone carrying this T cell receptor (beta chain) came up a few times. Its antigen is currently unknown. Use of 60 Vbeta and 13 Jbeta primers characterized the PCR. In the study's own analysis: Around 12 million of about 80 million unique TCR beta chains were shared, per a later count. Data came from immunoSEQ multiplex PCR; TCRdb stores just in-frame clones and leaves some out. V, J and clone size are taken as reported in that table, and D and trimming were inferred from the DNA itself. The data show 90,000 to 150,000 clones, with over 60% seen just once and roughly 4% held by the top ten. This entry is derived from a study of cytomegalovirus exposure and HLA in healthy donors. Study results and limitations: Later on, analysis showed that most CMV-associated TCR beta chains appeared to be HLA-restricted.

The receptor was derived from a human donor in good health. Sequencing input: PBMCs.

The CDR3 DNA is TGTGCCAGCAGCTCCCTCCCCGGGACCGCCGACGGCGGGAGAACCTACGAGCAGTACTTC. Residues: CASSSLPGTADGGRTYEQYF. This chain connects TRBV13 to TRBJ2-7; 7 bases agree with TRBD2. This CDR3 has 20 residues. Trimming took 4 bases from V and 2 from J; bases not matched to a gene: 23. Germline CDR1 is PRHDT and CDR2 is FYEKMQ (reference sequence).